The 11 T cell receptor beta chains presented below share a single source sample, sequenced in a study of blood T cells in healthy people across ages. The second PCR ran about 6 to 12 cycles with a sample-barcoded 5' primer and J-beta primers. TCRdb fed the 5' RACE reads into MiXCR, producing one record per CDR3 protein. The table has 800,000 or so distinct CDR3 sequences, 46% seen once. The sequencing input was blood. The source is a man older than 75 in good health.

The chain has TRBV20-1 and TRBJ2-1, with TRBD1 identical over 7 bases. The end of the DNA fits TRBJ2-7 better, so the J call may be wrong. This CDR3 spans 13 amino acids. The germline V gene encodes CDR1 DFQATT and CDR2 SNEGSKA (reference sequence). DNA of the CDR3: TGCAGTGTTTTTCTAGGGACAGACTACGAGCAGTACTTC. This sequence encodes CSVFLGTDYEQYF.

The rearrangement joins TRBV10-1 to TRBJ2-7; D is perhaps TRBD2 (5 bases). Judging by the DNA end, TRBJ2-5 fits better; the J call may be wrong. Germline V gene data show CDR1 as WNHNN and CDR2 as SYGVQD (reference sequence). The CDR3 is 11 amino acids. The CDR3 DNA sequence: TGCGCCAGCAGTGACGAGGGGACCCAGTACTTC. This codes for CASSDEGTQYF.

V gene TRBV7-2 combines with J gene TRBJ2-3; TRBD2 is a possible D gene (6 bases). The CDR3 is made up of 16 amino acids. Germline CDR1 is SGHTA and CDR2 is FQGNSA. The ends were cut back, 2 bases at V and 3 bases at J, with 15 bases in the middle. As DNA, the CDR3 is TGTGCCAGCAGCTTACGCTCGGGAGTCGGGACAGATACGCAGTATTTT. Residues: CASSLRSGVGTDTQYF.

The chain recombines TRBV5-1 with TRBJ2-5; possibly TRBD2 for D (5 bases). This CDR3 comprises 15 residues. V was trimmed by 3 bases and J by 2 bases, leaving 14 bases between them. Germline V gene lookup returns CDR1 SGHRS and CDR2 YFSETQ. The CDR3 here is CASSSIVSGQETQYF. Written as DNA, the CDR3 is TGCGCCAGCAGCTCCATAGTAAGCGGACAAGAGACCCAGTACTTC.

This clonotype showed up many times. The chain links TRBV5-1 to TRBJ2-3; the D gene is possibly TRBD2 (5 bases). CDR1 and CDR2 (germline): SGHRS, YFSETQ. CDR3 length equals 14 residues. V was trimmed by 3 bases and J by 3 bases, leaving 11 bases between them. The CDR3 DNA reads TGCGCCAGCAGCTCAGGTCCGGGGACAGATACGCAGTATTTT. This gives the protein CASSSGPGTDTQYF.

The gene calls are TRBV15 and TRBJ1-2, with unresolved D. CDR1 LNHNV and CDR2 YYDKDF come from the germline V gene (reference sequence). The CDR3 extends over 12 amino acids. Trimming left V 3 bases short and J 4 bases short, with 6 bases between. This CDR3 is CATSSNIYGYTF. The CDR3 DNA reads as TGTGCCACCAGCAGCAACATCTATGGCTACACCTTC.

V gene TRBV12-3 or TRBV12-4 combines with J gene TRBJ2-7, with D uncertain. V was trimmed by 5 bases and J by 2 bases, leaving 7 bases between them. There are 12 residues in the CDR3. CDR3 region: CASSRMTYEQYF. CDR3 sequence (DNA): TGTGCCAGCAGTCGTATGACCTACGAGCAGTACTTC.

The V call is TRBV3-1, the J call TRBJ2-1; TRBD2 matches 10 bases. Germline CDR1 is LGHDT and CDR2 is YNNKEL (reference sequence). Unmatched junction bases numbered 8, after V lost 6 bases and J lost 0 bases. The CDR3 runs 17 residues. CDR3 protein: CASSEYRTSGSYNEQFF. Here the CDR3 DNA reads TGTGCCAGCAGTGAATATAGGACTAGCGGCTCCTACAATGAGCAGTTCTTC.

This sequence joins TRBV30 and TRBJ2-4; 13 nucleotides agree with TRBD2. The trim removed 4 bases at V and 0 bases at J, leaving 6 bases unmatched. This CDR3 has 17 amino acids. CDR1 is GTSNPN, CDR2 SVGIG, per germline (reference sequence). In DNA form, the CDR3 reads TGTGCCTGGACCGGGACTAGCGGGGCTCTAGCCAAAAACATTCAGTACTTC. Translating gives CAWTGTSGALAKNIQYF.

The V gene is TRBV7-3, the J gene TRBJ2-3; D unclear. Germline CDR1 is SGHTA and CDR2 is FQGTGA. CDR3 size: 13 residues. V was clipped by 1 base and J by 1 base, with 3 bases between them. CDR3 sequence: CASSLIGTDTQYF. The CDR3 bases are TGTGCCAGCAGCTTAATAGGCACAGATACGCAGTATTTT. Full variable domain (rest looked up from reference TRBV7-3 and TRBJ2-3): GAGVSQTPSNKVTEKGKYVELRCDPISGHTALYWYRQSLGQGPEFLIYFQGTGAADDSGLPNDRFFAVRPEGSVSTLKIQRTERGDSAVYLCASSLIGTDTQYFGPGTRLTVL.

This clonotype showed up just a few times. CDR3 residues: CASSSPRLDTQYF. In DNA form, the CDR3 reads TGTGCCAGCAGCTCCCCGCGGTTAGATACGCAGTATTTT. The V and J genes are TRBV11-3 and TRBJ2-3; D remains unclear. The germline V and J ends were trimmed by 4 bases and 5 bases, with 10 bases remaining between them. The germline CDR1 and CDR2 sequences are SGHNT and YENEEA. The CDR3 spans 13 residues.